These 16 T cell receptor beta chains were all obtained from the same sample, sequenced in a study of cytomegalovirus exposure and HLA in healthy donors. 60 Vbeta and 13 Jbeta primers were used in PCR. This table comes from immunoSEQ multiplex PCR, and its TCRdb copy is limited to in-frame clones, with some not included. The data contain over 85,000 clones, about 73% of them singletons. Sequenced input: PBMCs. These receptors were collected from a woman in her 30s in good health and CMV-seronegative.

The chain uses TRBV29-1 and TRBJ1-1; TRBD1 matches 10 bases. The germline gives CDR1 SQVTM, CDR2 ANQGSEA. The V gene end was trimmed by 7 bases and the J gene end by 0 bases; junction bases not matched to a gene: 14. This CDR3 spans 17 amino acids. CDR3 residues: CSARTGGFARLNTEAFF. The DNA for the CDR3 is TGCAGCGCTAGGACAGGGGGGTTTGCTCGACTGAACACTGAAGCTTTCTTT.

This sequence joins TRBV5-4 and TRBJ2-5, with TRBD1 identical over 8 bases. Trimming cost V 2 bases and J 4 bases; bases outside gene matches: 4. This CDR3 spans 14 amino acids. Germline CDR1 is SGHNT and CDR2 is YYREEE (reference sequence). The CDR3 spells CASSLDTGGETQYF. CDR3 in DNA: TGTGCCAGCAGCTTAGACACAGGGGGAGAGACCCAGTACTTC.

The J gene is TRBJ1-1, the V gene TRBV9; 8 bases fit TRBD1. V was clipped by 4 bases and J by 4 bases; unmatched bases: 6. From germline, CDR1 is SGDLS and CDR2 YYNGEE. The CDR3 sequence is 14 residues long. CDR3 coding DNA: TGTGCCAGCAGCAAAGGACAGGGAGGCACTGAAGCTTTCTTT. This gives the protein CASSKGQGGTEAFF.

The J gene is TRBJ2-1, the V gene TRBV4-1, with D possibly TRBD2 on 5 matching bases. Trimming removed 4 bases at V and 5 bases at J, with 12 bases between. CDR3 length: 14 residues. CDR1 is MGHRA, CDR2 YSYEKL, per germline. The CDR3 region is CASSRETGDNEQFF. The CDR3 region has the DNA TGCGCCAGCAGCCGGGAGACTGGAGACAATGAGCAGTTCTTC.

The chain employs TRBV10-3 and TRBJ1-1; a possible D gene is TRBD1 (6 bases). Deletions cut 6 bases from V and 5 bases from J, with 22 bases between. Germline V gene data show CDR1 as ENHRY and CDR2 as SYGVKD. The CDR3 runs to 16 residues. CDR3 sequence: CAISAVSGEIGTEAFF. The CDR3 DNA follows: TGTGCCATCAGCGCGGTTTCAGGGGAGATAGGAACTGAAGCTTTCTTT.

V and J are TRBV5-1 and TRBJ1-3; D gene ambiguous. CDR3 length: 17 amino acids. V was cut by 4 bases and J by 1 base, with 18 bases left in between. From germline, CDR1 is SGHRS and CDR2 YFSETQ. CDR3 loop: CASSPGSRSPSGNTIYF. The DNA for the CDR3 is TGCGCCAGCAGCCCCGGATCGCGGAGCCCTTCTGGAAACACCATATATTTT.

J is TRBJ2-7 and V is TRBV27; TRBD2 matches 12 bases. This CDR3 comprises 13 residues. V gave up 7 bases and J gave up 5 bases; unmatched junction bases: 3. CDR1 is MNHEY and CDR2 is SMNVEV in the germline V gene (reference sequence). The CDR3 here is CASKLAGGDEQYF. For the CDR3, the DNA is TGTGCCAGCAAACTAGCGGGAGGAGACGAGCAGTACTTC.

V is TRBV15 and J is TRBJ2-3, with 7 positions matching TRBD2. Germline CDR1 is LNHNV and CDR2 is YYDKDF (reference sequence). The CDR3 has 16 residues. V dropped 3 bases and J dropped 3; count of bases not matched to a gene: 9. CDR3 amino acids: CATSSQAGLRTDTQYF. In nucleotides, the CDR3 is TGTGCCACCAGCAGCCAAGCGGGGCTTAGAACAGATACGCAGTATTTT.

The sample holds one count of this clone. The chain has TRBV19 and TRBJ2-5; 9 bases are shared with TRBD1. The CDR3 spans 14 residues. Looked up from germline, CDR1 is LNHDA and CDR2 is SQIVND (reference sequence). With V trimmed by 3 bases and J by 6 bases, 5 bases remained unmatched. CDR3 loop: CASSMGQGKKTQYF. The DNA for the CDR3 is TGTGCCAGTAGTATGGGACAGGGTAAGAAGACCCAGTACTTC.

The chain combines TRBV19 with TRBJ1-2; 7 bases are shared with TRBD1. Germline assignment: CDR1 LNHDA and CDR2 SQIVND (reference sequence). Losses at the gene ends were 5 bases for V and 2 bases for J; bases not matched to a gene: 5. The CDR3 has 14 residues. CDR3 in DNA: TGTGCCAGTAGTCTGGCAGGGGGAAACTATGGCTACACCTTC. Translating gives CASSLAGGNYGYTF. Looking up the rest from reference TRBV19 and TRBJ1-2 gives the full variable domain: DGGITQSPKYLFRKEGQNVTLSCEQNLNHDAMYWYRQDPGQGLRLIYYSQIVNDFQKGDIAEGYSVSREKKESFPLTVTSAQKNPTAFYLCASSLAGGNYGYTFGSGTRLTVV.

The chain carries TRBV6-1 and TRBJ1-1; no reliable D call. From germline, CDR1 is MNHNS and CDR2 SASEGT. This CDR3 has 15 residues. Between the trimmed V and J ends, which lost 1 base and 3 bases, there was a span of 12 bases. The CDR3 bases are TGTGCCAGCAGTGAAGTCTCCCCATCAGACACTGAAGCTTTCTTT. It codes for CASSEVSPSDTEAFF.

The rearrangement joins TRBV13 to TRBJ1-1; 7 bases align to TRBD1. Germline-derived CDR1 and CDR2 are PRHDT and FYEKMQ (reference sequence). The CDR3 contains 13 residues. V was pared by 4 bases and J by 5 bases, with 4 bases of the junction left unmatched. The CDR3 loop reads CASSYDRETEAFF. In DNA, the CDR3 is TGTGCCAGCAGCTATGACAGGGAAACTGAAGCTTTCTTT.

The rearrangement uses TRBV30 and TRBJ2-2; a possible D gene is TRBD2 (5 bases). The V gene lost 2 bases and the J gene lost 6 bases, with 13 bases spanning the gap. Germline assignment: CDR1 GTSNPN and CDR2 SVGIG (reference sequence). This CDR3 comprises 14 residues. The CDR3 reads CAWSSGYSSGELFF. In DNA form, the CDR3 reads TGTGCCTGGAGTTCGGGGTATAGTTCCGGGGAGCTGTTTTTT.

CDR3 sequence reads: CASTWGQGEQYF. The CDR3 nucleotides are TGTGCCAGCACCTGGGGGCAGGGCGAGCAGTACTTC. The J gene is TRBJ2-7, the V gene TRBV25-1; TRBD1 is a possible D gene (6 bases). The CDR3 covers 12 residues. V was cut by 7 bases and J by 6 bases, with 13 bases left in between. Germline V gene data show CDR1 as MGHDK and CDR2 as SYGVNS.

The chain joins TRBV7-9 to TRBJ2-7, with D maybe TRBD1 (6 bases). The length of the CDR3 is 14 residues. Germline V gene lookup returns CDR1 SEHNR and CDR2 FQNEAQ (reference sequence). V was cut by 2 bases and J by 4 bases, with 12 bases left in between. The CDR3: CASSLYTGPYEQYF. The CDR3 nucleotides read TGTGCCAGCAGCTTATACACAGGGCCATACGAGCAGTACTTC.

This clone was picked up a small number of times. The rearrangement uses TRBV5-6 and TRBJ2-1; 8 bases line up with TRBD1. Germline lookup yields CDR1 SGHDT and CDR2 YYEEEE. The CDR3 consists of 16 residues. The J segment lost 0 bases and the V segment lost 3 bases, leaving 5 bases of the junction unmatched. CDR3 amino acids: CASSYRTGSSYNEQFF. For the CDR3, the DNA is TGTGCCAGCAGCTACCGGACAGGGAGCTCCTACAATGAGCAGTTCTTC.